Shown below are 20 T cell receptor beta chains from a single sample sequenced in a study of identical twins. One entry per CDR3 protein results from TCRdb running MiXCR on the 5' RACE reads. Of about 890,000 distinct CDR3 sequences listed, approximately 13% are singletons. The sample was also linked to a second study, of yellow fever vaccine responses in identical twins.

The sample taken for sequencing was PBMCs. Every receptor here comes from a woman younger than 35 in good health.

CDR3 nucleotide sequence: TGCGCCAGCAGCCTTGGTGAGACAGGGGTGTTCCAGTACTTC. This translates into CASSLGETGVFQYF. The rearrangement joins TRBV4-1 to TRBJ2-5, with 8 positions matching TRBD1. The CDR3 has 14 amino acids. V lost 4 bases, J lost 10 bases, and 11 bases stayed unmatched. Germline CDR1 is MGHRA and CDR2 is YSYEKL.

At least ten counts were recorded for this clonotype. Here the CDR3 DNA reads TGTGCCAGCAGTTACTCGGGCCGGGGGGAGCTGTTTTTT. Encoded protein: CASSYSGRGELFF. This rearrangement joins TRBV6-5 to TRBJ2-2; D ambiguous. The germline CDR1 and CDR2 sequences are MNHEY and SVGAGI. The CDR3 is 13 amino acids. V dropped 0 bases and J dropped 8 bases, with 7 bases sitting between them.

This sequence joins TRBV12-3 or TRBV12-4 and TRBJ1-1, with D unresolved. There are 13 residues in the CDR3. The ends were cut back, 7 bases at V and 2 bases at J, with 11 bases in the middle. The CDR3 coding sequence is TGTGCCAGCAACCCTCAGGTTAACACTGAAGCTTTCTTT. Translation gives CASNPQVNTEAFF.

This clonotype was recorded a few times. The rearrangement joins TRBV12-3 or TRBV12-4 to TRBJ1-4; 7 nucleotides agree with TRBD1. Trimming removed 6 bases from V and 4 bases from J; junction bases left unmatched: 14. CDR3 length equals 17 residues. The CDR3 loop reads CASRENGGTDLNEKLFF. The DNA of the CDR3 is TGTGCCAGCAGGGAAAACGGAGGGACAGACCTTAATGAAAAACTGTTTTTT.

This clonotype was picked up a small number of times. The gene calls are TRBV6-5 and TRBJ2-3; weak D call: TRBD2 (6 bases). The CDR3 is 18 amino acids. V lost 2 bases, J lost 2 bases, and 20 bases lay in between. CDR1 and CDR2 (germline): MNHEY, SVGAGI. The CDR3 region is CASSYRSPREYFTDTQYF. CDR3 in DNA: TGTGCCAGCAGTTACCGGTCGCCCCGGGAGTACTTCACAGATACGCAGTATTTT.

This clonotype has ten or more counts. The CDR3: CASRPQGAHTGELFF. CDR3 nucleotide sequence: TGTGCCAGCAGACCACAGGGGGCTCACACCGGGGAGCTGTTTTTT. The chain employs TRBV6-1 and TRBJ2-2; 9 bases are a match to TRBD1. There are 15 residues in the CDR3. V dropped 6 bases and J dropped 3; count of bases not matched to a gene: 5. Per germline, CDR1 MNHNS and CDR2 SASEGT.

This clonotype occurred a few times. The rearrangement uses TRBV7-3 and TRBJ2-3; D may match TRBD1 or TRBD2 (5 bases each). Trimming removed 3 bases from V and 4 bases from J, with 14 bases in between. Per the germline V gene, CDR1 is SGHTA and CDR2 is FQGTGA. The CDR3 totals 15 residues. The CDR3 DNA is TGTGCCAGCAGCTTGACCGGGACCGCGGCAGATACGCAGTATTTT. Protein product: CASSLTGTAADTQYF.

The table lists this clonotype with a few counts. This rearrangement joins TRBV27 to TRBJ1-6; D possibly corresponds to TRBD1 (5 bases). This CDR3 spans 13 amino acids. Germline loops: CDR1 MNHEY, CDR2 SMNVEV (reference sequence). Trimming removed 6 bases at V and 9 bases at J, with 12 bases between. Written as DNA, the CDR3 is TGTGCCAGCAGGCTGGGGGGTAGTTCACCCCTCCACTTT. This encodes CASRLGGSSPLHF.

This clonotype has only a few counts. The J gene is TRBJ1-4, the V gene TRBV20-1; D gene uncertain. Germline-derived CDR1 and CDR2 are DFQATT and SNEGSKA (reference sequence). Trimming pared 3 bases from V and 2 bases from J, leaving 16 bases between. CDR3 length: 16 residues. CDR3 DNA sequence: TGCAGTGCTAGGAGTCGGCCGATTGGGACTAATGAAAAACTGTTTTTT. This codes for CSARSRPIGTNEKLFF.

The chain uses TRBV6-5 and TRBJ1-1; a possible D gene is TRBD1 (5 bases). CDR3 length equals 14 residues. Trimming took off 5 bases at V and 2 bases at J, with 12 bases between the two ends. The germline V gene has CDR1 MNHEY and CDR2 SVGAGI. The CDR3 loop reads CASSNRDGNTEAFF. CDR3 nucleotide sequence: TGTGCCAGCAGTAACCGGGACGGCAACACTGAAGCTTTCTTT.

This clonotype has a handful of counts. V and J are TRBV3-1 and TRBJ1-5; D is unclear. CDR1 and CDR2 (germline): LGHDT, YNNKEL (reference sequence). The CDR3 extends over 13 amino acids. V lost 0 bases and J lost 6, with 6 bases in between. Here the CDR3 DNA reads TGTGCCAGCAGCCAAGATCGATCTCAGCCCCAGCATTTT. Protein product: CASSQDRSQPQHF.

This clonotype was counted a few times. The rearrangement joins TRBV28 to TRBJ1-4; possibly TRBD1 for D (5 bases). The CDR3 extends over 14 amino acids. Germline CDR1 reads MDHEN; CDR2 reads SYDVKM. The V gene lost 3 bases and the J gene lost 14 bases, with 19 bases spanning the gap. The CDR3 here is CASSFSAGAKFLFF. The CDR3, as DNA: TGTGCCAGCAGTTTCTCTGCCGGGGCAAAGTTTCTGTTTTTT.

This chain uses TRBV7-9 with TRBJ2-7; 8 bases align to TRBD2. The CDR3 spans 15 residues. V shed 5 bases, J shed 3 bases, and the junction held 9 bases outside the gene matches. Germline V gene lookup returns CDR1 SEHNR and CDR2 FQNEAQ (reference sequence). The CDR3 nucleotides are TGTGCCAGCAGCGGACCGGGACTAGGGAGCTACGAGCAGTACTTC. Translated, it gives CASSGPGLGSYEQYF.

This clonotype has only a few counts. The gene calls are TRBV11-2 and TRBJ2-1; D is possibly TRBD2 (5 bases). CDR3 length equals 13 residues. V was shortened by 0 bases and J by 15 bases, with 15 bases between the two germline ends. CDR1 and CDR2 (germline): SGHAT, FQNNGV. The CDR3 loop reads CASSLDLAGPWFF. CDR3 DNA sequence: TGTGCCAGCAGCTTAGATCTGGCGGGCCCCTGGTTCTTC.

V is TRBV20-1 and J is TRBJ1-2; 7 positions agree with TRBD1. This CDR3 contains 15 residues. The V gene's germline CDR1 is DFQATT and CDR2 SNEGSKA (reference sequence). Germline trimming cut 1 base from V and 3 bases from J; bases unmatched to any gene: 8. Written as DNA, the CDR3 is TGCAGTGCTAGAGTTTTGCGGACAGGCCACTATGGCTACACCTTC. This sequence encodes CSARVLRTGHYGYTF.

This clonotype was detected ten times or more. The rearrangement joins TRBV29-1 to TRBJ1-1; D not resolved. This CDR3 comprises 13 residues. Germline V lookup: CDR1 SQVTM, CDR2 ANQGSEA. The V end was cut by 6 bases, the J end by 0 bases, with 11 bases between. The CDR3 DNA follows: TGCAGCGTCTTAAGACCGTTGAACACTGAAGCTTTCTTT. Its translation: CSVLRPLNTEAFF.

This clonotype appeared a few times. This chain joins TRBV7-9 and TRBJ1-4; D is possibly TRBD1 (5 bases). V was trimmed by 3 bases and J by 8 bases, leaving 16 bases between them. The germline CDR1 and CDR2 sequences are SEHNR and FQNEAQ (reference sequence). This CDR3 region has 15 residues. The DNA of the CDR3 is TGTGCCAGCAGCTTTGCAAACACAGGAGGAGAAAAACTGTTTTTT. Residues: CASSFANTGGEKLFF.

This clonotype was picked up a small number of times. This sequence joins TRBV12-3 or TRBV12-4 and TRBJ2-3; 10 bases map to TRBD2. The V and J ends lost 2 bases and 4 bases, in that order; junction bases with no gene match: 0. This CDR3 has 14 amino acids. The CDR3 protein is CASSLSGRADTQYF. CDR3 coding DNA: TGTGCCAGCAGTTTAAGCGGGAGGGCAGATACGCAGTATTTT.

CDR3 loop: CASSARLMSSYEQYF. The CDR3 DNA is TGTGCCAGCAGCGCCCGACTGATGAGCTCCTACGAGCAGTACTTC. The chain has TRBV11-2 and TRBJ2-7, with D unclear. Germline assignment: CDR1 SGHAT and CDR2 FQNNGV. The CDR3 covers 15 residues. With 5 bases removed from V and 0 bases from J, the gap between germline ends came to 14 bases.

The rearrangement links TRBV2 to TRBJ1-1; no firm D call. Looked up from germline, CDR1 is SNHLY and CDR2 is FYNNEI. The V gene lost 8 bases and the J gene lost 2 bases, with 15 bases spanning the gap. This CDR3 comprises 14 residues. CDR3 in DNA: TGTGCCAGCTCTGCCCAGCGGGCCAACACTGAAGCTTTCTTT. Its protein product is CASSAQRANTEAFF.